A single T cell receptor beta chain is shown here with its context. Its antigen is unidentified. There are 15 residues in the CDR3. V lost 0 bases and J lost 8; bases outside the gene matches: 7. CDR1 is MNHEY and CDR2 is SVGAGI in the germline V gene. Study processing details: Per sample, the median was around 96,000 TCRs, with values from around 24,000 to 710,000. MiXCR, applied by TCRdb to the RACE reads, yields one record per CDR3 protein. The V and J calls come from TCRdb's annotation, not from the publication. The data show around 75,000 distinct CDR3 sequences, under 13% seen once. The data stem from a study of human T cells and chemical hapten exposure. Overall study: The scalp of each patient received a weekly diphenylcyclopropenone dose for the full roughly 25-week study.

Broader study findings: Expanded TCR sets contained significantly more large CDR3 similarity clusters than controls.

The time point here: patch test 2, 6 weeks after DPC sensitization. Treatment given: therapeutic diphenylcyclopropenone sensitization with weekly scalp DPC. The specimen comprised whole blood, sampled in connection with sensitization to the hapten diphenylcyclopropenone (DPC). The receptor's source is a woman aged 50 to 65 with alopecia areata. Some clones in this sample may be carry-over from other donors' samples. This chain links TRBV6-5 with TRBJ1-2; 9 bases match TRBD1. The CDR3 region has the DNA TGTGCCAGCAGTTACTCGTGGACAGGGGTATTCGGCTACACCTTC. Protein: CASSYSWTGVFGYTF.